This T cell receptor beta chain was found in a study of HIV-infected patients and healthy controls. In the study overall: Total CDR3 counts per chain did not differ significantly between patients and controls.

Alpha and beta constant-region primers primed reverse transcription of approximately 460 ng RNA. Each of the alpha and beta chains got its own library through chain-specific third strand synthesis with indices. TCRdb recomputed calls from the 5' RACE reads with MiXCR, one row per CDR3 protein. The sample shows more than 9,000 distinct CDR3 sequences, less than 9.5% of them seen only once. Study-wide findings and caveats: HIV+ repertoires were severely depleted of MAIT alpha-chain CDR3s, unlike healthy controls. HIV-infected patients and controls differed significantly in mean usage of eight alpha and eight beta V genes. Significantly higher mean Gini indices appeared in HIV-infected repertoires, possibly reflecting oligoclonality.

All unsorted peripheral T cells were captured because whole blood was used without fractionation. Germline-derived CDR1 and CDR2 are DFQATT and SNEGSKA (reference sequence). V was pared by 4 bases and J by 7 bases, with 7 bases between. This CDR3 is 11 amino acids long. This clonotype was recorded at least ten times. As yet, its antigen is unknown. This material consisted of blood, taken before antiretroviral therapy. The clonotype was recovered from an adult with HIV infection. The donor label of this sample is uncertain. This rearrangement joins TRBV20-1 to TRBJ2-2; D might be TRBD2 (5 bases). The CDR3 is CSAIRGGELFF. The CDR3 DNA reads TGCAGTGCTATACGGGGCGGGGAGCTGTTTTTT.